A selection of T cell receptor beta chains follows, all from one sample in a study of monozygotic twins with inflammatory bowel disease. One entry per CDR3 protein, without DNA, is what TCRdb gives after re-calling the 5' RACE reads. Reported are approximately 210,000 distinct CDR3 sequences; the ten largest clones contain about 8%. The specimen was blood. Every receptor here comes from a human donor with ulcerative colitis or Crohn's disease, or a healthy co-twin of an affected twin (not recorded which). Each CDR3 is given with its conserved first and last residue.

J: TRBJ2-5; V: TRBV18; CDR3: CASSPQSGRETQYF
J: TRBJ1-1; V: TRBV3-1; CDR3: CASSQRGGTGNTEAFF
J: TRBJ2-3; V: TRBV12-3/TRBV12-4; CDR3: CASSLPLGLGADTQYF
J: TRBJ2-6; V: TRBV7-3; CDR3: CASSSTGSSGANVLTF
J: TRBJ2-1; V: TRBV18; CDR3: CASSPGPTSSYNEQFF
J: TRBJ1-1; V: TRBV7-9; CDR3: CASIRALDTEAFF
J: TRBJ1-1; V: TRBV5-8; CDR3: CASSLLGGRETEAFF
J: TRBJ2-3; V: TRBV27; CDR3: CASSFGPGETQYF
J: TRBJ2-4; V: TRBV18; CDR3: CASSLLAGTSPAGNIQYF
J: TRBJ2-6; V: TRBV12-3/TRBV12-4; CDR3: CASSLEQLDSGANVLTF
J: TRBJ1-1; V: TRBV7-2; CDR3: CASSPYSNTEAFF
J: TRBJ2-3; V: TRBV20-1; CDR3: CSARPPSGGVGDTQYF
J: TRBJ2-3; V: TRBV5-1; CDR3: CASKLAGGFTDTQYF
J: TRBJ2-5; V: TRBV5-1; CDR3: CASSSRAGNIKETQYF
J: TRBJ1-2; V: TRBV5-1; CDR3: CASSLGSGNRDYGYTF
J: TRBJ2-4; V: TRBV12-3/TRBV12-4; CDR3: CASSFRGGAKNIQYF
J: TRBJ2-5; V: TRBV20-1; CDR3: CSALQGARETQYF
J: TRBJ1-1; V: TRBV7-9; CDR3: CASTWDTNTEAFF
J: TRBJ2-2; V: TRBV5-1; CDR3: CATRTGVDTGELFF
J: TRBJ2-7; V: TRBV29-1; CDR3: CSVDGGDYEQYF
J: TRBJ1-2; V: TRBV9; CDR3: CASSVGGRDGYTF
J: TRBJ1-1; V: TRBV6-5; CDR3: CASSSKTGYATEAFF
J: TRBJ2-3; V: TRBV20-1; CDR3: CSARGQGFPTHSTDTQYF
J: TRBJ2-5; V: TRBV5-6; CDR3: CASSFPGTGGQETQYF
J: TRBJ2-5; V: TRBV21-1; CDR3: CASGLGQGRSETQYF
J: TRBJ1-5; V: TRBV12-3/TRBV12-4; CDR3: CASTLGGGYSQPQHF
J: TRBJ2-7; V: TRBV6-2/TRBV6-3; CDR3: CASSYLRQGVYEQYF
J: TRBJ2-7; V: TRBV10-3; CDR3: CAIQQGASSYEQYF
J: TRBJ2-3; V: TRBV25-1; CDR3: CASSPASGTAQYF
J: TRBJ2-1; V: TRBV9; CDR3: CASSGLAGVPNEQFF
J: TRBJ1-1; V: TRBV20-1; CDR3: CSARARTGGAGEAFF
J: TRBJ2-1; V: TRBV28; CDR3: CASILSGVYNEQFF
J: TRBJ2-1; V: TRBV20-1; CDR3: CSASSRAQGGQFF
J: TRBJ2-5; V: TRBV7-2; CDR3: CASSFSGSKETQYF
J: TRBJ1-1; V: TRBV5-4; CDR3: CASSFRERVNTEAFF
J: TRBJ2-2; V: TRBV9; CDR3: CASSATGLAGAYTGELFF
J: TRBJ1-2; V: TRBV4-2; CDR3: CASSHRAGKGPYGYTF
J: TRBJ1-4; V: TRBV20-1; CDR3: CSAPPPLGEKLFF
J: TRBJ2-6; V: TRBV7-2; CDR3: CASSFEGGPHVLTF
J: TRBJ2-3; V: TRBV10-3; CDR3: CAISDGGITDTQYF
J: TRBJ1-2; V: TRBV20-1; CDR3: CSASYVMEFNYGYTF
J: TRBJ1-1; V: TRBV29-1; CDR3: CSVAGAVNTEAFF
J: TRBJ1-5; V: TRBV29-1; CDR3: CSVRVSGWDSNQPQHF
J: TRBJ2-1; V: TRBV27; CDR3: CASSILAGISSYNEQFF
J: TRBJ1-4; V: TRBV6-1; CDR3: CASTARMGSNEKLFF
J: TRBJ2-1; V: TRBV9; CDR3: CASSVDGTGNEQFF
J: TRBJ2-1; V: TRBV11-1; CDR3: CASSLGGGAYNEQFF
J: TRBJ2-3; V: TRBV10-3; CDR3: CAISDILGPDTQYF
J: TRBJ2-4; V: TRBV18; CDR3: CASSPGVGDRNIQYF
J: TRBJ1-6; V: TRBV19; CDR3: CATRASYNSPLHF
J: TRBJ2-1; V: TRBV13; CDR3: CASISSARGSDEQFF
J: TRBJ2-3; V: TRBV5-4; CDR3: CASSYVGGQVDADTQYF
J: TRBJ2-1; V: TRBV7-6; CDR3: CASSSGLAVYNEQFF
J: TRBJ2-1; V: TRBV15; CDR3: CATSTYNEQFF
J: TRBJ1-4; V: TRBV18; CDR3: CASSRGTRDEKLFF
J: TRBJ1-2; V: TRBV9; CDR3: CASTKGKGQLYGYTF
J: TRBJ2-6; V: TRBV11-2; CDR3: CASSSRTGANTLTF